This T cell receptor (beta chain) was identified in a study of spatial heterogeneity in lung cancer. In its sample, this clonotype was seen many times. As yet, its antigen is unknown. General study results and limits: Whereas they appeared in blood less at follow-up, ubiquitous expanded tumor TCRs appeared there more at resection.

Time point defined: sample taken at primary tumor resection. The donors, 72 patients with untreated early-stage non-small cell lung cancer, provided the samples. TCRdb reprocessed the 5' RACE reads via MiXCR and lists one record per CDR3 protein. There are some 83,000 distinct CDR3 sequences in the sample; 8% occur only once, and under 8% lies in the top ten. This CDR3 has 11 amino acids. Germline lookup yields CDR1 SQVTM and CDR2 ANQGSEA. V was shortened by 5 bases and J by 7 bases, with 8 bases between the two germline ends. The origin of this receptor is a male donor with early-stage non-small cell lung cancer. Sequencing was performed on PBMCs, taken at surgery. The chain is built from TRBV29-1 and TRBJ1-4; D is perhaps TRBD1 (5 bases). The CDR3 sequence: CSVRQGEKLFF. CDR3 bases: TGCAGCGTTAGGCAGGGTGAAAAACTGTTTTTT.